Sequencing of this T cell receptor (beta chain) was carried out in a study of cytomegalovirus exposure and HLA in healthy donors. PCR involved 60 Vbeta and 13 Jbeta primers. Profiled with immunoSEQ multiplex PCR; TCRdb holds only in-frame clones, not every one. The repertoire holds 95,000 to 150,000 clones, with roughly 18% as singletons. The CDR3 runs to 16 residues. CDR1 and CDR2 from the germline V gene are SSHAT and FNYEAQ (reference sequence). In its sample, this clone was seen a few times. An end of the junction does not agree with germline; a read error may underlie this. The sequence came from a female donor in good health and CMV-seropositive. Input material: PBMCs. This chain links TRBV7-7 with TRBJ2-3; TRBD2 matches at 15 bases. The CDR3 DNA reads as TGTGCTAGCAGCCCAGGGACTAGCGGGAGGACAGATACGCAGTATTTT. Its protein is CASSPGTSGRTDTQYF.